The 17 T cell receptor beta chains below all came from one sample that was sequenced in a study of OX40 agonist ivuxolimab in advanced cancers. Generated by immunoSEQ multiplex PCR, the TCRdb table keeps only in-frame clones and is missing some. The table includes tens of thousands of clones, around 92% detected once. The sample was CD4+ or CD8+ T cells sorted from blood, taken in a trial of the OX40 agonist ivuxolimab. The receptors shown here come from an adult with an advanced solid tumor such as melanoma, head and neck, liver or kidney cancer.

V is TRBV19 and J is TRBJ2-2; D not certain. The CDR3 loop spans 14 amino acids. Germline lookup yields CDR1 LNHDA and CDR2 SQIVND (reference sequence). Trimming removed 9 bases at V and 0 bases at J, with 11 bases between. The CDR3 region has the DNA TGTGCCAGCCCTCCGCTAACGAACACCGGGGAGCTGTTTTTT. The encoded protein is CASPPLTNTGELFF.

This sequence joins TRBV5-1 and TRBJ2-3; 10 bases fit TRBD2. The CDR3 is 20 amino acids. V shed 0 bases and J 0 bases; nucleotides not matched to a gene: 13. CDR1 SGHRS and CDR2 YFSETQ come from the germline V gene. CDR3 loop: CASSLGPQASGGGSTDTQYF. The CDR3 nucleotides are TGCGCCAGCAGCTTGGGTCCCCAGGCCAGCGGGGGGGGTAGCACAGATACGCAGTATTTT.

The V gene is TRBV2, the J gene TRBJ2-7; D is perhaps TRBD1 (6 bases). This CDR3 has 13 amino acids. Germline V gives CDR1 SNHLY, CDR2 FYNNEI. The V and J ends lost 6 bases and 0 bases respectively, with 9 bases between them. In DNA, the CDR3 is TGTGCCAGCAGCCGGGACAACTCCTACGAGCAGTACTTC. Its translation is CASSRDNSYEQYF.

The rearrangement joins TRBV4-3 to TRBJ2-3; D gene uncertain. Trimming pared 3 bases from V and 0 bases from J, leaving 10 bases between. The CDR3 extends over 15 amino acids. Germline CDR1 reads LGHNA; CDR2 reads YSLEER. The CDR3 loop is CASSQTHPSTDTQYF. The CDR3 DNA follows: TGCGCCAGCAGCCAGACCCATCCCAGCACAGATACGCAGTATTTT.

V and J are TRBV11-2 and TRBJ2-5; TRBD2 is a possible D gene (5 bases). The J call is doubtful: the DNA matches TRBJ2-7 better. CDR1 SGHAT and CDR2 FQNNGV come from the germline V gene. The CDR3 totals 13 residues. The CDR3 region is CASSQGLSAEQYF. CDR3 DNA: TGTGCCAGCAGCCAAGGACTTTCGGCCGAGCAGTACTTC.

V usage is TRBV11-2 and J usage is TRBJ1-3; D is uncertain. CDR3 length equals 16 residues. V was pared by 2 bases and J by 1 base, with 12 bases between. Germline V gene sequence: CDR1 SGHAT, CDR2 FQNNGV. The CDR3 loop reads CASSLRARLSGNTIYF. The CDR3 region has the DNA TGTGCCAGCAGCTTAAGGGCCCGCCTTTCTGGAAACACCATATATTTT.

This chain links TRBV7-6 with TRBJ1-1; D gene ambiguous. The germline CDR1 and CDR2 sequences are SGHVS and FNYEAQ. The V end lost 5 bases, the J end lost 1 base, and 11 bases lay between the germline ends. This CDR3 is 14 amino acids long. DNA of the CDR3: TGTGCCAGCAGCCCGGGGAGGGAGAACACTGAAGCTTTCTTT. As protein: CASSPGRENTEAFF.

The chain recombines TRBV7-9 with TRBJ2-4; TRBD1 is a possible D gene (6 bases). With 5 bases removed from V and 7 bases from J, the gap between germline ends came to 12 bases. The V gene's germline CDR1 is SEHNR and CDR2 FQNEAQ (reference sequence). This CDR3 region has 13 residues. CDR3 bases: TGTGCCAGCAGCATTATACAGGGTAACATTCAGTACTTC. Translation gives CASSIIQGNIQYF. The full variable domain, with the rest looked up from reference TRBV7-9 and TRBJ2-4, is DTGVSQNPRHKITKRGQNVTFRCDPISEHNRLYWYRQTLGQGPEFLTYFQNEAQLEKSRLLSDRFSAERPKGSFSTLEIQRTEQGDSAMYLCASSIIQGNIQYFGAGTRLSVL.

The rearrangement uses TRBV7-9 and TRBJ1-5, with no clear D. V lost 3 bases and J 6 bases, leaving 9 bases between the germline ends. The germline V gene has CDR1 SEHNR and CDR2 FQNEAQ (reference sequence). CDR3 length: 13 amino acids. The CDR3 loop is CASSLGLSQPQHF. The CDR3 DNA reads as TGTGCCAGCAGCTTGGGATTGAGTCAGCCCCAGCATTTT.

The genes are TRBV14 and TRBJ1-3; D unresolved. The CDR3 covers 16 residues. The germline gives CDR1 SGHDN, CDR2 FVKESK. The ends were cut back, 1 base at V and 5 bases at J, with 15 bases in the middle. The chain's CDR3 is CASSQALTEGRNTIYF. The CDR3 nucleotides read TGTGCCAGCAGCCAAGCTTTAACGGAAGGGCGAAACACCATATATTTT.

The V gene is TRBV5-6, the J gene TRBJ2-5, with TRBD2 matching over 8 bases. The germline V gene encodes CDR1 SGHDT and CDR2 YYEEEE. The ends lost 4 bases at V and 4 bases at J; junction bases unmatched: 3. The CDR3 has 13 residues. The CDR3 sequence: CASSPGGGETQYF. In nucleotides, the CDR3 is TGTGCCAGCAGCCCCGGGGGGGGAGAGACCCAGTACTTC.

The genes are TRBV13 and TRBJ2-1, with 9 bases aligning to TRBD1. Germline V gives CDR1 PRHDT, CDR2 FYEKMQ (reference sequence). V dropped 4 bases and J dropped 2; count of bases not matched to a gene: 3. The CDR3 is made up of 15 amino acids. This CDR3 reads CASSSRDRAYNEQFF. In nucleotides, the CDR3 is TGTGCCAGCAGCTCCCGGGACAGGGCCTACAATGAGCAGTTCTTC.

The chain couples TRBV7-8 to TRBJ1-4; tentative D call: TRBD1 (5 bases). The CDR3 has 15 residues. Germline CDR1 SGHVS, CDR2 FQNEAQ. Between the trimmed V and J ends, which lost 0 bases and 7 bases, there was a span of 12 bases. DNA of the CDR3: TGTGCCAGCAGCTTAGCGGGCAGGGAGGGTGAAAAACTGTTTTTT. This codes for CASSLAGREGEKLFF.

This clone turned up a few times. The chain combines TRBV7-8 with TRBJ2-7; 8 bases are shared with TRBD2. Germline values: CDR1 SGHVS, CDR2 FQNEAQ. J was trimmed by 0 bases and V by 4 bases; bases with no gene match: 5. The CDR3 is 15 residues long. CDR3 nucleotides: TGTGCCAGCAGCTCAGGGGCGGGGGGCTCCTACGAGCAGTACTTC. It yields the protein CASSSGAGGSYEQYF.

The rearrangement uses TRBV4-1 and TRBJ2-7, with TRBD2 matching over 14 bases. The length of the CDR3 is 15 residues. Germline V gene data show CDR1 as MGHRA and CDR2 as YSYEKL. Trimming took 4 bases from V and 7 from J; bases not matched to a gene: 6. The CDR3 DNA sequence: TGCGCCAGCAGCCCTGGACTAGCGGGGGGCACAGAGCAGTACTTC. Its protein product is CASSPGLAGGTEQYF.

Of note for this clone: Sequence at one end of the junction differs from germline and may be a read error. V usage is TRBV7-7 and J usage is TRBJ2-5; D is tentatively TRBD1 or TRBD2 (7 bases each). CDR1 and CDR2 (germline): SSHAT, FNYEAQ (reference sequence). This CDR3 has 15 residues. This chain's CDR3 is CASSLGDREGETQYF. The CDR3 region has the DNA TGTGCTAGCAGCTTAGGAGACAGGGAGGGAGAGACCCAGTACTTC.

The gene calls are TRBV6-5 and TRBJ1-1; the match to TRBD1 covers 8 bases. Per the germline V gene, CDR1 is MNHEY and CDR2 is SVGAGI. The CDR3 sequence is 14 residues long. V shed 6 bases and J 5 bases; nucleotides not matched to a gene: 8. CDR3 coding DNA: TGTGCCAGCAGAGAGGACAGGGAAGTTACTGAAGCTTTCTTT. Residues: CASREDREVTEAFF.